The TCR beta chain described here comes from a study of blood T cell repertoires in COVID-19. Across the whole study: COVID-19 samples from acute and convalescent phases originated in the United States, Italy and Spain.

Seattle cases were enrolled at active infection and followed longitudinally. Measured with immunoSEQ multiplex PCR; TCRdb has only the in-frame clones, and not every one. The data contain about 170,000 clones, 84% of them singletons. The sequence was obtained from a woman older than 75 with COVID-19, enrolled during active disease. Sequencing was performed on peripheral blood.

CDR3 nucleotides: TGTGCCAGCACCCGTGGGGGGGTATTGAATGAGCAGTTCTTC. Translation: CASTRGGVLNEQFF. The chain carries TRBV11-2 and TRBJ2-1; 7 bases map to TRBD2. The CDR3 is made up of 14 amino acids. Trimming took 7 bases from V and 7 from J; bases not matched to a gene: 10. In germline, CDR1 is SGHAT, CDR2 FQNNGV.